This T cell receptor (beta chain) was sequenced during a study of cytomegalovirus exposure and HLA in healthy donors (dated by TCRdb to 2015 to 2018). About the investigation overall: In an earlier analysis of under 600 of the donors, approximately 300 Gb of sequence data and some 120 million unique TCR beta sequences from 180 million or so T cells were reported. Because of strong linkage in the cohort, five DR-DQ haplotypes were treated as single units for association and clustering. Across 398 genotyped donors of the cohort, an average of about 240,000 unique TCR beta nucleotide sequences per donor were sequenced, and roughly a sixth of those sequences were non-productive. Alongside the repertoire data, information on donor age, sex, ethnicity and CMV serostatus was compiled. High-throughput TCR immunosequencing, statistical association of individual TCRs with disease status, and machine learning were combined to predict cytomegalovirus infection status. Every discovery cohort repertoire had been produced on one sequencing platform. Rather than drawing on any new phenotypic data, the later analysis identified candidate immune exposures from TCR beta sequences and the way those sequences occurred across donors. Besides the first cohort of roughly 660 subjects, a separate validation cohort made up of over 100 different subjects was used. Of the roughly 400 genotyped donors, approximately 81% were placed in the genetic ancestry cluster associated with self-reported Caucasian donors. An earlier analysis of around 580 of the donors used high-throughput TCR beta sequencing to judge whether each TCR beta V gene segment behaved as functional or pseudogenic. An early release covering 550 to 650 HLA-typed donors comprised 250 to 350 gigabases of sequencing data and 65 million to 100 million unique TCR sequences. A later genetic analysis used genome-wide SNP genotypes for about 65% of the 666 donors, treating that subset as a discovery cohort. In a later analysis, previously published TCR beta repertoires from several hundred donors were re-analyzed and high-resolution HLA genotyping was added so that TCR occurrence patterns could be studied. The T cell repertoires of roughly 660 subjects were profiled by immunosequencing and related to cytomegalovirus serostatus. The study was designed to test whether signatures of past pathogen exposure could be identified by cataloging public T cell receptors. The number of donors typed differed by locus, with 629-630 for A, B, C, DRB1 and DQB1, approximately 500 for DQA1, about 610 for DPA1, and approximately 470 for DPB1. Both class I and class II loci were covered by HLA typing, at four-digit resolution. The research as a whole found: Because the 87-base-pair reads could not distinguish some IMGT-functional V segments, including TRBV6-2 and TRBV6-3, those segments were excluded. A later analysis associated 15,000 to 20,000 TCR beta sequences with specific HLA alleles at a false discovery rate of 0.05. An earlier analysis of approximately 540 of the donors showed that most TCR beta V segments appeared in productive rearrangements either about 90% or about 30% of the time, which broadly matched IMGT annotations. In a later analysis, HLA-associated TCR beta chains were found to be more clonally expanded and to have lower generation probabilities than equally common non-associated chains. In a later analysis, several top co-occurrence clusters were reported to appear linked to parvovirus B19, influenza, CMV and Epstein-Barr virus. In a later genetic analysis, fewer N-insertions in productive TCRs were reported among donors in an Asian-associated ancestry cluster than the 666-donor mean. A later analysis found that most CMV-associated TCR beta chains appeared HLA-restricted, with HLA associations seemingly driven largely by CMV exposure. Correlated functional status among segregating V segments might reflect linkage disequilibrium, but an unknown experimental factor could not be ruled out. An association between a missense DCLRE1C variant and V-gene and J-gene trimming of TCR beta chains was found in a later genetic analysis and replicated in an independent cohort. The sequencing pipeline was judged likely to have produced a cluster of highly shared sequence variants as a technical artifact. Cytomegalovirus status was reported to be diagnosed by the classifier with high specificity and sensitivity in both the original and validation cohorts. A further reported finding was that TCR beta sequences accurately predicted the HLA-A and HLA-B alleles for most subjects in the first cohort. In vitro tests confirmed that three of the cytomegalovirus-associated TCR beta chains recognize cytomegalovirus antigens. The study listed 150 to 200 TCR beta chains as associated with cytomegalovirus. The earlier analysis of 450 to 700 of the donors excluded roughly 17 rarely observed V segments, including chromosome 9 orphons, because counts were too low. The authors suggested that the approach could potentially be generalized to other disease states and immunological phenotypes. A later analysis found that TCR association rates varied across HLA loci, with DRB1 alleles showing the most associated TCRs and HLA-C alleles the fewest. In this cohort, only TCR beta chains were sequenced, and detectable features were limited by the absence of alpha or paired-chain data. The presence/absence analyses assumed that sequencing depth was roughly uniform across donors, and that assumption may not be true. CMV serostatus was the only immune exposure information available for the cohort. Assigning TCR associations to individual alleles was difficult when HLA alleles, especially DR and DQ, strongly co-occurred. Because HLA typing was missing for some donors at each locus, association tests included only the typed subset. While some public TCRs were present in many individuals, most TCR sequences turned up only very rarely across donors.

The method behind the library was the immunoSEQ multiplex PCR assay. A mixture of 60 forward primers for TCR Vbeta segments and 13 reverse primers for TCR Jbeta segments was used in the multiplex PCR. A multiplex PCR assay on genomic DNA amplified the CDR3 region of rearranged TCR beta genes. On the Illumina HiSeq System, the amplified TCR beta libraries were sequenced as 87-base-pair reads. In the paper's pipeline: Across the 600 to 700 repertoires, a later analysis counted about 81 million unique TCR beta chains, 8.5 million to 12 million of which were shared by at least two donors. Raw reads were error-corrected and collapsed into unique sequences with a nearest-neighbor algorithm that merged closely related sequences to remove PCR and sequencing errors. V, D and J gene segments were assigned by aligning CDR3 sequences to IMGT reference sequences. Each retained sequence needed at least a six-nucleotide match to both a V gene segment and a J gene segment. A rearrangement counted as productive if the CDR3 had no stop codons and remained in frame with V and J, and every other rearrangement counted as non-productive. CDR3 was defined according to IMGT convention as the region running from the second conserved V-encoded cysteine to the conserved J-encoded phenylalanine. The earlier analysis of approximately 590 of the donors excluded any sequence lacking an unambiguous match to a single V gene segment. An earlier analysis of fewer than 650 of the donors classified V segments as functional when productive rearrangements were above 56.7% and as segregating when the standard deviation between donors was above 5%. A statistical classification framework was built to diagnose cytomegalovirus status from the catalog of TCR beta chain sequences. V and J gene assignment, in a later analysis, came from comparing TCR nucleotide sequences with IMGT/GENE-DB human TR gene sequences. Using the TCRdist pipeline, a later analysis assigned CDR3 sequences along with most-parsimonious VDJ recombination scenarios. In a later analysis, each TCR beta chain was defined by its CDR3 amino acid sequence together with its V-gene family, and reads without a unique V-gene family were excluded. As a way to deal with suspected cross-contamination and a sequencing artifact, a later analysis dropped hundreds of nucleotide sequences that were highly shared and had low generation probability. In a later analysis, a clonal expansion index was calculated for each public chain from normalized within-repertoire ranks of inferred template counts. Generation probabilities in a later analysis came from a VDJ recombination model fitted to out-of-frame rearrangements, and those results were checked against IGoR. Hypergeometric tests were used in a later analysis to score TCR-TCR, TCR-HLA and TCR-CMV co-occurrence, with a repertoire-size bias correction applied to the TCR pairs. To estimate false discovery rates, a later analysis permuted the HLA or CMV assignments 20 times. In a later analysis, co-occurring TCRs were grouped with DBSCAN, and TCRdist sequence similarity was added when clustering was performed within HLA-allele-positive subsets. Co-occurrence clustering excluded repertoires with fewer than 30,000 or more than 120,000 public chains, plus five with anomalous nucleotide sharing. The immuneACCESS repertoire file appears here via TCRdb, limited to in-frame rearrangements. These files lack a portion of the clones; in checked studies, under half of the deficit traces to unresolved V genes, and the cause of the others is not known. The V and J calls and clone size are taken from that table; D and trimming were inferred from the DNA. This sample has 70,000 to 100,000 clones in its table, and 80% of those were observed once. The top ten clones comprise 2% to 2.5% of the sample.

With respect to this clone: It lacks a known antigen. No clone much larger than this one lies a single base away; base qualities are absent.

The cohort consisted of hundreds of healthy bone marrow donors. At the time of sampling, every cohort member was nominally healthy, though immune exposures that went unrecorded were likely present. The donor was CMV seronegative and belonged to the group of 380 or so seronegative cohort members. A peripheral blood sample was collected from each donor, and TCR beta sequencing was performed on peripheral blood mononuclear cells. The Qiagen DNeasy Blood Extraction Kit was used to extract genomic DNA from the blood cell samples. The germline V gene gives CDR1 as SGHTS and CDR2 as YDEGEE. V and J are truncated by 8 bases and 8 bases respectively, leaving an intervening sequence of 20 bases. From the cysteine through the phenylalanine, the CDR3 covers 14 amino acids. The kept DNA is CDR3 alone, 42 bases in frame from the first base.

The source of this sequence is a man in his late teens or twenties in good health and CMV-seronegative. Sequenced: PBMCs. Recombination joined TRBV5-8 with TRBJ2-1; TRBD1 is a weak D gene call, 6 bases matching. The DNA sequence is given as TGTGCCAGAGGGGGTTTGTACCTACTCCATGAGCAGTTCTTC. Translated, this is CARGGLYLLHEQFF.